The 20 T cell receptor beta chains below all came from one sample that was sequenced in a study of T cells in lung cancer brain metastases. Repertoires were generated with immunoSEQ multiplex PCR, while TCRdb's copy carries only in-frame clones and drops some. Of 6,500 to 8,000 clones listed, around 86% are singletons. The sequencing sample was made of tumor tissue from the primary lung tumor. The receptor set was obtained from a man aged 45 to 65 with non-small cell lung cancer.

This chain joins TRBV4-2 and TRBJ1-6; 7 bases fit TRBD1. The junction had 9 bases not matched to a gene; V was cut back by 5 bases and J by 14 bases. The CDR3 runs 13 residues. CDR1 is LGHNA and CDR2 is YNFKEQ in the germline V gene. The CDR3 is CASSGTAPGALHF. The CDR3 nucleotides are TGTGCCAGCAGCGGGACAGCCCCAGGGGCCCTCCACTTT.

The rearrangement links TRBV18 to TRBJ2-7; 8 nucleotides match TRBD1. This CDR3 contains 14 residues. Looked up from germline, CDR1 is KGHSH and CDR2 is LQKENI. Unmatched junction bases numbered 7, after V lost 6 bases and J lost 3 bases. The chain's CDR3 is CASSMGQASYEQYF. For the CDR3, the DNA is TGTGCCAGCTCCATGGGACAGGCCAGCTACGAGCAGTACTTC.

The chain couples TRBV19 to TRBJ1-1; D is possibly TRBD1 (6 bases). V was clipped by 3 bases and J by 4 bases, with 12 bases between them. This CDR3 region has 14 residues. Germline assignment: CDR1 LNHDA and CDR2 SQIVND (reference sequence). The CDR3 here is CASSISGAATEAFF. The CDR3 DNA is TGTGCCAGTAGTATCTCAGGGGCGGCCACTGAAGCTTTCTTT.

This clone was observed a handful of times. The chain employs TRBV5-4 and TRBJ2-3, with D possibly being TRBD2 (6 bases). Trimming removed 2 bases at V and 5 bases at J, with 15 bases between. Germline-derived CDR1 and CDR2 are SGHNT and YYREEE (reference sequence). This CDR3 has 15 residues. The CDR3 is CASSFFGGRGDTQYF. The CDR3 coding sequence is TGTGCCAGCAGCTTTTTCGGCGGGCGGGGAGATACGCAGTATTTT.

The rearrangement joins TRBV11-2 to TRBJ2-3; 8 nucleotides agree with TRBD2. After removal of 1 base from V and 0 bases from J, the junction contained 9 bases not matched to a gene. Germline values: CDR1 SGHAT, CDR2 FQNNGV. CDR3 length equals 18 residues. CDR3 DNA: TGTGCCAGCAGCTTAGGCGTTAGCGGGGTCCCTAGCACAGATACGCAGTATTTT. It encodes CASSLGVSGVPSTDTQYF.

This clone showed up just a few times. This sequence joins TRBV30 and TRBJ1-4; weak D call: TRBD1 (6 bases). Germline V gene data show CDR1 as GTSNPN and CDR2 as SVGIG (reference sequence). Trimming removed 0 bases from V and 6 bases from J, with 14 bases in between. The CDR3 length is 15 residues. The CDR3 loop is CAWSVRGGTYEKLFF. CDR3 DNA: TGTGCCTGGAGTGTCCGAGGGGGTACTTATGAAAAACTGTTTTTT.

The chain carries TRBV5-1 and TRBJ2-5; D is undetermined. V was cut by 2 bases and J by 0 bases, with 14 bases left in between. Per the germline V gene, CDR1 is SGHRS and CDR2 is YFSETQ. The CDR3 is 16 amino acids. The CDR3 spells CASSFRRVEYQETQYF. The CDR3 DNA is TGCGCCAGCAGCTTTCGTCGTGTAGAGTACCAAGAGACCCAGTACTTC. Together with reference TRBV5-1 and TRBJ2-5, the CDR3 gives the full variable domain: KAGVTQTPRYLIKTRGQQVTLSCSPISGHRSVSWYQQTPGQGLQFLFEYFSETQRNKGNFPGRFSGRQFSNSRSEMNVSTLELGDSALYLCASSFRRVEYQETQYFGPGTRLLVL.

The chain is built from TRBV30 and TRBJ2-1; D call uncertain. This CDR3 spans 14 amino acids. V was shortened by 4 bases and J by 0 bases, with 10 bases between the two germline ends. Germline loops: CDR1 GTSNPN, CDR2 SVGIG (reference sequence). CDR3 sequence: CAWTRLSSYNEQFF. The DNA of the CDR3 is TGTGCCTGGACCAGGTTAAGCTCCTACAATGAGCAGTTCTTC.

The CDR3 protein is CASSLDRSYEQYF. The CDR3 coding sequence is TGTGCCAGCAGCTTAGATCGCTCCTACGAGCAGTACTTC. The V and J genes are TRBV7-2 and TRBJ2-7; D gene ambiguous. This CDR3 region has 13 residues. V shed 1 base and J shed 0 bases, with 4 bases lying between them. The V gene's germline CDR1 is SGHTA and CDR2 FQGNSA. Supplemented by reference TRBV7-2 and TRBJ2-7, the full variable domain reads GAGVSQSPSNKVTEKGKDVELRCDPISGHTALYWYRQSLGQGLEFLIYFQGNSAPDKSGLPSDRFSAERTGGSVSTLTIQRTQQEDSAVYLCASSLDRSYEQYFGPGTRLTVT.

The gene calls are TRBV19 and TRBJ2-7; D uncertain. This CDR3 spans 13 amino acids. The germline gives CDR1 LNHDA, CDR2 SQIVND (reference sequence). V was cut by 6 bases and J by 3 bases, with 12 bases left in between. CDR3 DNA: TGTGCCAGTAGCCCCGGACGGCTCTACGAGCAGTACTTC. Translating gives CASSPGRLYEQYF.

The chain joins TRBV6-1 to TRBJ2-2; D ambiguous. The germline V gene encodes CDR1 MNHNS and CDR2 SASEGT. There are 13 residues in the CDR3. Trimming removed 3 bases from V and 2 bases from J, with 4 bases in between. This CDR3 is CASSEVNTGELFF. In nucleotides, the CDR3 is TGTGCCAGCAGTGAGGTAAACACCGGGGAGCTGTTTTTT.

This chain links TRBV2 with TRBJ2-3; D gene ambiguous. V lost 3 bases, J lost 11 bases, and 9 bases lay in between. The CDR3 is 11 amino acids. CDR1 and CDR2 from the germline V gene are SNHLY and FYNNEI. The CDR3 nucleotides are TGTGCCAGCAGTGATTATGGGAAGCAGTATTTT. Its translation is CASSDYGKQYF.

Concerning this clone: Other DNA sequences from this sample encode an identical CDR3 as well. Written as DNA, the CDR3 is TGTGCCAGCAGCCAAGAAGGGATCGGGGAGCTGTTTTTT. Encoded protein: CASSQEGIGELFF. This chain uses TRBV4-2 with TRBJ2-2; D remains ambiguous. Trimming left V 0 bases short and J 7 bases short, with 6 bases between. Germline CDR1 reads LGHNA; CDR2 reads YNFKEQ. This CDR3 spans 13 amino acids.

V and J are TRBV7-2 and TRBJ1-2; the D gene is possibly TRBD1 (5 bases). This CDR3 has 14 residues. Trimming pared 0 bases from V and 8 bases from J, leaving 13 bases between. CDR1 SGHTA and CDR2 FQGNSA come from the germline V gene. The CDR3 DNA sequence: TGTGCCAGCAGCTTAGCGCGGGGACCCGGGGGCTACACCTTC. This sequence encodes CASSLARGPGGYTF.

The gene calls are TRBV19 and TRBJ2-3; 7 bases agree with TRBD2. Per germline, CDR1 LNHDA and CDR2 SQIVND (reference sequence). The CDR3 sequence is 14 residues long. J was trimmed by 0 bases and V by 5 bases; bases with no gene match: 2. The CDR3 region has the DNA TGTGCCAGTAGTGGGGAGGGTAGCACAGATACGCAGTATTTT. This codes for CASSGEGSTDTQYF.

This clone was picked up a small number of times. The V call is TRBV5-4, the J call TRBJ2-1; TRBD2 matches 11 bases. The CDR3 sequence is 16 residues long. Trimming cost V 0 bases and J 3 bases; bases outside gene matches: 2. The germline V gene has CDR1 SGHNT and CDR2 YYREEE (reference sequence). The CDR3 region is CASSLGTSGLYNEQFF. The CDR3 DNA follows: TGTGCCAGCAGCTTGGGGACTAGCGGGCTCTACAATGAGCAGTTCTTC.

The J gene is TRBJ1-6, the V gene TRBV29-1, with D tentatively TRBD1 (6 bases). This CDR3 spans 14 amino acids. The V gene's germline CDR1 is SQVTM and CDR2 ANQGSEA. V was pared by 7 bases and J by 2 bases, with 12 bases between. The CDR3 protein is CSASEGAYNSPLHF. The DNA of the CDR3 is TGCAGCGCCTCCGAGGGGGCCTATAATTCACCCCTCCACTTT. The full variable domain, rest sourced from reference TRBV29-1 and TRBJ1-6, is SAVISQKPSRDICQRGTSLTIQCQVDSQVTMMFWYRQQPGQSLTLIATANQGSEATYESGFVIDKFPISRPNLTFSTLTVSNMSPEDSSIYLCSASEGAYNSPLHFGNGTRLTVT.

This clone has a handful of counts. At the DNA level, this CDR3 is encoded by other sequences in the same sample as well. V and J are TRBV5-1 and TRBJ2-1; TRBD1 aligns across 8 bases. After removal of 0 bases from V and 1 base from J, the junction contained 0 bases not matched to a gene. Germline CDR1 SGHRS, CDR2 YFSETQ. The CDR3 totals 15 residues. The CDR3 loop reads CASSLGTGSYNEQFF. The DNA of the CDR3 is TGCGCCAGCAGCTTGGGGACAGGGTCCTACAATGAGCAGTTCTTC.

This chain connects TRBV19 to TRBJ1-1; 7 nucleotides align to TRBD1. Germline V gene sequence: CDR1 LNHDA, CDR2 SQIVND (reference sequence). This CDR3 is built from 13 residues. V lost 8 bases to trimming and J lost 2 bases; unmatched junction nucleotides: 5. The CDR3 is CASSDRPNTEAFF. CDR3 DNA sequence: TGTGCCAGTTCGGACAGGCCCAACACTGAAGCTTTCTTT.

This clone occurred once. The gene calls are TRBV5-1 and TRBJ2-5; weak D call: TRBD1 (6 bases). Germline CDR1 is SGHRS and CDR2 is YFSETQ. CDR3 length: 14 residues. Deletions cut 0 bases from V and 4 bases from J, with 10 bases between. The CDR3 DNA sequence: TGCGCCAGCAGCTTGGAAGGGGGTGGAGAGACCCAGTACTTC. Protein product: CASSLEGGGETQYF. Full variable domain (missing parts from reference TRBV5-1 and TRBJ2-5): KAGVTQTPRYLIKTRGQQVTLSCSPISGHRSVSWYQQTPGQGLQFLFEYFSETQRNKGNFPGRFSGRQFSNSRSEMNVSTLELGDSALYLCASSLEGGGETQYFGPGTRLLVL.